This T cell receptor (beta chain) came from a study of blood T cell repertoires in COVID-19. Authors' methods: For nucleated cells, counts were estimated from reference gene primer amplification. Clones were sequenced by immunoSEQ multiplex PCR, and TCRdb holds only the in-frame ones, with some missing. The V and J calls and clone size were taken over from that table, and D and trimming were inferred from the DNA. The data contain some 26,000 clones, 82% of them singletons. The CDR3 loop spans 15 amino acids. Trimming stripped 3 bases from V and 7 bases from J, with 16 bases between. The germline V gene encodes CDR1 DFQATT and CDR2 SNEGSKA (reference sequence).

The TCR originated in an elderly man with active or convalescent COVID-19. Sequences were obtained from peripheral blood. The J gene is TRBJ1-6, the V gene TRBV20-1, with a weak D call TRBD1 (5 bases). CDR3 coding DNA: TGCAGTGCTAGTTCAGGACAAGGGAAGAATTCACCCCTCCACTTT. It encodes CSASSGQGKNSPLHF.